Following are 20 T cell receptor beta chains from one sample sequenced in a study of T-cell reconstitution after alpha-beta-depleted transplantation in children. Unique molecular identifiers were incorporated when the TCRbeta library was constructed. TCRdb reprocessed the PCR reads with MiXCR, giving one entry per CDR3 protein. The table shows around 380,000 distinct CDR3 sequences, with around 9.9% occurring only once. Sequenced here: PBMCs from the stem cell graft donor, sampled from the stem cell graft. The receptors were gathered from a human donor who donated a stem cell graft to a child with acute myeloid leukemia.

There are many counts of this clonotype. The chain couples TRBV10-3 to TRBJ2-7; D unclear. The germline V and J ends were trimmed by 0 bases and 0 bases, with 12 bases remaining between them. The CDR3 spans 16 residues. Germline CDR1 is ENHRY and CDR2 is SYGVKD. CDR3 nucleotides: TGTGCCATCAGTGAGTCGGACCACTGGAGCTCCTACGAGCAGTACTTC. This gives the protein CAISESDHWSSYEQYF.

J is TRBJ2-7 and V is TRBV20-1; 11 nucleotides line up with TRBD1. Germline V lookup: CDR1 DFQATT, CDR2 SNEGSKA (reference sequence). The CDR3 is made up of 19 amino acids. J lost 0 bases, V lost 3 bases, and 16 bases had no gene match. The CDR3 region is CSASIFVGQGVSTSYEQYF. The CDR3, as DNA: TGCAGTGCTAGTATATTTGTGGGACAGGGGGTCTCTACCTCCTACGAGCAGTACTTC.

A few counts support this clonotype. The chain recombines TRBV4-1 with TRBJ1-4, with 9 bases aligning to TRBD1. The germline CDR1 and CDR2 sequences are MGHRA and YSYEKL. With V trimmed by 6 bases and J by 8 bases, 7 bases remained unmatched. This CDR3 has 14 residues. For the CDR3, the DNA is TGCGCCAGCAGTCATTGGACAGGGGACGAAAAACTGTTTTTT. It encodes CASSHWTGDEKLFF.

The sample holds a few counts of this clonotype. The J gene is TRBJ1-5, the V gene TRBV5-1; D may be TRBD1 (5 bases). The CDR3 extends over 15 amino acids. The V and J ends lost 0 bases and 6 bases respectively, with 13 bases between them. The germline CDR1 and CDR2 sequences are SGHRS and YFSETQ. The DNA of the CDR3 is TGCGCCAGCAGCTTGGACGGGGGAGGCGGTCAGCCCCAGCATTTT. Translating gives CASSLDGGGGQPQHF.

The chain has TRBV9 and TRBJ2-7; D tentatively reads TRBD1 or TRBD2 (5 bases each). The CDR3 length is 12 residues. Trimming stripped 6 bases from V and 7 bases from J, with 14 bases between. Germline CDR1 SGDLS, CDR2 YYNGEE. CDR3 DNA sequence: TGTGCCAGCACGGACCAATGGGGGGAGCAGTACTTC. It encodes CASTDQWGEQYF.

This clonotype came up a few times. The rearrangement uses TRBV5-1 and TRBJ2-3; a possible D gene is TRBD2 (7 bases). Germline CDR1 SGHRS, CDR2 YFSETQ. Trimming removed 3 bases from V and 2 bases from J, with 13 bases in between. This CDR3 has 15 residues. The CDR3 spells CASSWPGGHTDTQYF. CDR3 DNA: TGCGCCAGCAGCTGGCCGGGGGGCCACACAGATACGCAGTATTTT.

The rearrangement uses TRBV6-5 and TRBJ1-1; D remains ambiguous. The V end lost 3 bases, the J end lost 5 bases, and 10 bases lay between the germline ends. CDR1 is MNHEY and CDR2 is SVGAGI in the germline V gene. The CDR3 loop spans 13 amino acids. CDR3 sequence reads: CASSYSLGTEAFF. The DNA of the CDR3 is TGTGCCAGCAGTTATTCGTTAGGGACTGAAGCTTTCTTT.

The chain carries TRBV14 and TRBJ2-5; D is perhaps TRBD2 (7 bases). The CDR3 totals 14 residues. The germline CDR1 and CDR2 sequences are SGHDN and FVKESK. Trimming pared 4 bases from V and 2 bases from J, leaving 11 bases between. The CDR3 loop reads CASSLRGQQETQYF. The CDR3 region has the DNA TGTGCCAGCAGCCTGCGGGGGCAGCAAGAGACCCAGTACTTC.

This clonotype was detected only a few times. This chain connects TRBV4-2 to TRBJ2-3; a weak D match, TRBD1 (6 bases). Germline V gene data show CDR1 as LGHNA and CDR2 as YNFKEQ. V dropped 0 bases and J dropped 7 bases, with 17 bases sitting between them. The CDR3 spans 16 residues. The CDR3 reads CASSQEATGSMNTQYF. DNA for the CDR3: TGTGCCAGCAGCCAAGAGGCAACAGGGAGTATGAATACGCAGTATTTT.

Ten or more counts support this clonotype. V and J are TRBV6-1 and TRBJ2-1; 12 nucleotides line up with TRBD2. This CDR3 has 14 amino acids. CDR1 and CDR2 (germline): MNHNS, SASEGT. V lost 6 bases and J lost 9; bases outside the gene matches: 6. The CDR3 DNA reads as TGTGCCAGCAGACCGACTAGCGGGGGCGGTGAGCAGTTCTTC. This codes for CASRPTSGGGEQFF.

This clonotype was picked up a small number of times. This sequence joins TRBV10-3 and TRBJ1-6, with D uncertain. CDR3 length: 14 residues. Germline values: CDR1 ENHRY, CDR2 SYGVKD. V gave up 6 bases and J gave up 7 bases, with 13 bases separating them. The CDR3 DNA sequence: TGTGCCATCAGGCCCACGGACGGAAATTCACCCCTCCACTTT. It specifies CAIRPTDGNSPLHF.

The sample holds one count of this clonotype. V is TRBV29-1 and J is TRBJ1-1, with a tentative D call TRBD1 (6 bases). The CDR3 is 12 amino acids. Between the trimmed V and J ends, which lost 7 bases and 4 bases, there was a span of 13 bases. Germline V gene data show CDR1 as SQVTM and CDR2 as ANQGSEA. The DNA for the CDR3 is TGCAGCGGGCGACAGGTGGGCACTGAAGCTTTCTTT. Protein product: CSGRQVGTEAFF. The entire variable domain, with the rest obtained from reference TRBV29-1 and TRBJ1-1, is as follows: SAVISQKPSRDICQRGTSLTIQCQVDSQVTMMFWYRQQPGQSLTLIATANQGSEATYESGFVIDKFPISRPNLTFSTLTVSNMSPEDSSIYLCSGRQVGTEAFFGQGTRLTVV.

This clonotype was recorded at least ten times. The CDR3: CASSLETENSPLHF. The CDR3 bases are TGCGCCAGCAGCTTGGAAACAGAGAATTCACCCCTCCACTTT. The rearrangement joins TRBV5-1 to TRBJ1-6; D gene unclear. Trimming removed 0 bases from V and 7 bases from J, with 8 bases in between. CDR1 is SGHRS, CDR2 YFSETQ, per germline. This CDR3 comprises 14 residues. The variable domain in full, completed from reference TRBV5-1 and TRBJ1-6, reads KAGVTQTPRYLIKTRGQQVTLSCSPISGHRSVSWYQQTPGQGLQFLFEYFSETQRNKGNFPGRFSGRQFSNSRSEMNVSTLELGDSALYLCASSLETENSPLHFGNGTRLTVT.

The genes are TRBV11-2 and TRBJ2-5, with TRBD1 matching over 7 bases. The germline V gene encodes CDR1 SGHAT and CDR2 FQNNGV. The V and J ends lost 2 bases and 4 bases, in that order; junction bases with no gene match: 16. There are 18 residues in the CDR3. CDR3 region: CASSLSATGRGLGETQYF. The CDR3 bases are TGTGCCAGCAGCTTAAGTGCGACAGGGAGAGGGTTGGGAGAGACCCAGTACTTC.

The DNA of the CDR3 is TGCAGTGCTCCCTTTGCCGGGGGAACCTACAATGAGCAGTTCTTC. This sequence encodes CSAPFAGGTYNEQFF. V usage is TRBV20-1 and J usage is TRBJ2-1; perhaps TRBD2 as D (6 bases). Trimming cost V 5 bases and J 2 bases, with 16 bases left between them. The CDR3 loop spans 15 amino acids. Germline-derived CDR1 and CDR2 are DFQATT and SNEGSKA (reference sequence).

This chain joins TRBV4-2 and TRBJ1-5, with D possibly matching TRBD1 (6 bases). Trimming pared 0 bases from V and 6 bases from J, leaving 12 bases between. CDR3 size: 15 residues. CDR1 and CDR2 (germline): LGHNA, YNFKEQ. In DNA form, the CDR3 reads TGTGCCAGCAGCCAAGATTTGGCGGACAGTCAGCCCCAGCATTTT. Amino acid sequence: CASSQDLADSQPQHF.

The V call is TRBV5-1, the J call TRBJ2-1; TRBD1 might be the D (6 bases). The CDR3 runs to 13 residues. The V gene lost 1 base and the J gene lost 10 bases, with 12 bases spanning the gap. Looked up from germline, CDR1 is SGHRS and CDR2 is YFSETQ. DNA for the CDR3: TGCGCCAGCAGCTTGACAGGGCCCCCGGAGCAGTTCTTC. It encodes CASSLTGPPEQFF.

This CDR3 is CASSQDAVAGGRTGELFF. The DNA of the CDR3 is TGCGCCAGCAGCCAAGATGCGGTAGCGGGGGGGAGGACCGGGGAGCTGTTTTTT. The chain uses TRBV4-1 and TRBJ2-2; 11 bases line up with TRBD2. After removal of 0 bases from V and 5 bases from J, the junction contained 8 bases not matched to a gene. Germline V gives CDR1 MGHRA, CDR2 YSYEKL. CDR3 length: 18 amino acids.

The rearrangement links TRBV5-1 to TRBJ2-7, with 11 bases identical to TRBD1. V trimming: 0 bases; J trimming: 0 bases; junction bases outside the gene matches: 8. CDR3 length: 18 residues. Germline CDR1 reads SGHRS; CDR2 reads YFSETQ. The DNA of the CDR3 is TGCGCCAGCAGCTTGGGTCGGACAGGGGGCCTCTTCTCCTACGAGCAGTACTTC. Translated: CASSLGRTGGLFSYEQYF.

This rearrangement joins TRBV6-1 to TRBJ1-1; D may be TRBD1 (6 bases). The V end lost 7 bases, the J end lost 3 bases, and 18 bases lay between the germline ends. Germline CDR1 MNHNS, CDR2 SASEGT. This CDR3 spans 15 amino acids. CDR3 in amino acids: CASNPGTGAHTEAFF. For the CDR3, the DNA is TGTGCCAGCAACCCCGGGACGGGGGCGCACACTGAAGCTTTCTTT.